The next 26 T cell receptor beta chains were all read from a single sample in a study of CD8+CD57+ T cells in acquired aplastic anemia. TCR beta VDJ and CDR3 profiling used genomic DNA as template. A single record per CDR3 protein comes from TCRdb applying MiXCR to the reads. The table includes more than 100,000 distinct CDR3 sequences, 41% detected once. Sequencing input: sorted CD4+, CD8+, or CD8+CD57+ T cells (not recorded which) from PBMCs. These receptors all come from a human donor in good health, serving as a control.

This clonotype was recorded many times. The genes are TRBV5-6 and TRBJ2-7; D might be TRBD2 (5 bases). Germline V gene sequence: CDR1 SGHDT, CDR2 YYEEEE. The CDR3 extends over 13 amino acids. The ends were cut back, 2 bases at V and 6 bases at J, with 12 bases in the middle. CDR3 protein: CASSFNRGGEQYF. As DNA, the CDR3 is TGTGCCAGCAGCTTCAACCGGGGTGGCGAGCAGTACTTC.

This clonotype was seen ten or more times. This rearrangement joins TRBV15 to TRBJ1-4; 8 nucleotides line up with TRBD1. Germline V gene sequence: CDR1 LNHNV, CDR2 YYDKDF (reference sequence). J was trimmed by 1 base and V by 3 bases; bases with no gene match: 1. This CDR3 has 15 residues. The CDR3 loop reads CATSSGQGTNEKLFF. The CDR3 DNA reads TGTGCCACCAGCAGCGGACAGGGAACTAATGAAAAACTGTTTTTT.

This clonotype was observed at least ten times. The chain employs TRBV29-1 and TRBJ2-2; no clear D. Looked up from germline, CDR1 is SQVTM and CDR2 is ANQGSEA. The CDR3 has 14 residues. V was cut by 4 bases and J by 2 bases, with 11 bases left in between. CDR3 loop: CSVALWDNTGELFF. The CDR3 DNA sequence: TGCAGCGTTGCGCTGTGGGATAACACCGGGGAGCTGTTTTTT.

On this clonotype: This may be a read error, as it is one base from a much larger clone. The CDR3 carries no conserved terminal phenylalanine or tryptophan, so it likely arises from a read error. The J gene is TRBJ2-1, the V gene TRBV11-2; D remains ambiguous. CDR1 SGHAT and CDR2 FQNNGV come from the germline V gene. This CDR3 has 15 residues. The V and J ends lost 8 bases and 8 bases respectively, with 22 bases between them. CDR3: CASSPGSSWVDEQFL. CDR3 DNA: TGTGCCAGCTCACCAGGCAGCTCCTGGGTCGATGAGCAGTTCCTC.

This clonotype showed up just a few times. The V gene is TRBV12-5, the J gene TRBJ1-5; TRBD1 aligns across 11 bases. The CDR3 is made up of 16 amino acids. After removal of 8 bases from V and 1 base from J, the junction contained 7 bases not matched to a gene. Germline V CDR1 and CDR2: LGHNT, FRNRAP. CDR3 bases: TGTGCTAGTCGTCTGGACAGGGGGCAAAGCAATCAGCCCCAGCATTTT. Protein: CASRLDRGQSNQPQHF. The full variable domain, completed using reference TRBV12-5 and TRBJ1-5, is DARVTQTPRHKVTEMGQEVTMRCQPILGHNTVFWYRQTMMQGLELLAYFRNRAPLDDSGMPKDRFSAEMPDATLATLKIQPSEPRDSAVYFCASRLDRGQSNQPQHFGDGTRLSIL.

This clonotype was counted many times. J is TRBJ2-7 and V is TRBV6-5; perhaps TRBD2 as D (5 bases). CDR1 and CDR2 (germline): MNHEY, SVGAGI. Trimming stripped 4 bases from V and 0 bases from J, with 16 bases between. The CDR3 covers 16 residues. The CDR3 DNA reads as TGTGCCAGCAGTTCTACTTGGACGGGAAGCTCCTACGAGCAGTACTTC. Its translation: CASSSTWTGSSYEQYF.

This clonotype has a count of ten or more. J is TRBJ1-5 and V is TRBV6-2 or TRBV6-3; TRBD1 aligns across 8 bases. Germline V gives CDR1 MNHEY, CDR2 SVGEGT. The CDR3 sequence is 15 residues long. With 2 bases clipped from V and 6 bases from J, the junction kept 6 bases outside the gene matches. CDR3 in amino acids: CASSYIRGQAQPQHF. In DNA, the CDR3 is TGTGCCAGCAGTTACATCAGGGGGCAAGCTCAGCCCCAGCATTTT.

CDR3 loop: CASSIMGTLGSTDTQYF. For the CDR3, the DNA is TGTGCCAGTAGTATTATGGGGACCCTCGGTAGCACAGATACGCAGTATTTT. This sequence joins TRBV19 and TRBJ2-3, with D perhaps assigned TRBD1 or TRBD2 (5 bases each). This CDR3 contains 17 residues. The germline CDR1 and CDR2 sequences are LNHDA and SQIVND (reference sequence). Between the trimmed V and J ends, which lost 3 bases and 0 bases, there was a span of 16 bases. The whole variable domain, remainder taken from reference TRBV19 and TRBJ2-3, is DGGITQSPKYLFRKEGQNVTLSCEQNLNHDAMYWYRQDPGQGLRLIYYSQIVNDFQKGDIAEGYSVSREKKESFPLTVTSAQKNPTAFYLCASSIMGTLGSTDTQYFGPGTRLTVL.

The chain uses TRBV12-3 or TRBV12-4 and TRBJ1-4; D may be TRBD1 (5 bases). The V end lost 7 bases, the J end lost 4 bases, and 13 bases lay between the germline ends. This CDR3 comprises 14 residues. CDR3 nucleotide sequence: TGTGCCAGCAATCAGGGAAAGGGTAATGAAAAACTGTTTTTT. Translation: CASNQGKGNEKLFF.

V usage is TRBV10-3 and J usage is TRBJ1-1, with D uncertain. Germline V gives CDR1 ENHRY, CDR2 SYGVKD. Trimming cost V 8 bases and J 1 base, with 5 bases left between them. The CDR3 sequence is 11 residues long. CDR3 loop: CAIRTNTEAFF. The CDR3 nucleotides read TGTGCCATCCGTACGAACACTGAAGCTTTCTTT.

This clonotype was counted at least ten times. The genes are TRBV20-1 and TRBJ1-4, with 8 positions matching TRBD1. Trimming cost V 5 bases and J 2 bases; bases outside gene matches: 10. Germline V gene sequence: CDR1 DFQATT, CDR2 SNEGSKA (reference sequence). The CDR3 loop spans 16 amino acids. CDR3 loop: CSAVSQGAWTNEKLFF. Written as DNA, the CDR3 is TGCAGTGCTGTCTCGCAGGGGGCTTGGACTAATGAAAAACTGTTTTTT.

This clonotype was detected many times. V and J are TRBV19 and TRBJ1-3; D is ambiguous. The CDR3 loop spans 11 amino acids. Germline V gene lookup returns CDR1 LNHDA and CDR2 SQIVND (reference sequence). V was trimmed by 8 bases and J by 10 bases, leaving 12 bases between them. CDR3 DNA: TGTGCCAGTGGAAACTTCCAAACCATATATTTT. Its protein product is CASGNFQTIYF.

CDR3 bases: TGTGCCACCAGACCCTCTGACACCGGGGAGCTGTTTTTT. As protein: CATRPSDTGELFF. The chain links TRBV24-1 to TRBJ2-2; D not resolved. Germline V lookup: CDR1 KGHDR, CDR2 SFDVKD. The CDR3 has 13 residues. Trimming stripped 7 bases from V and 3 bases from J, with 8 bases between.

This clonotype was seen a handful of times. This chain connects TRBV5-1 to TRBJ1-4; D unresolved. V was shortened by 5 bases and J by 8 bases, with 16 bases between the two germline ends. There are 14 residues in the CDR3. Per the germline V gene, CDR1 is SGHRS and CDR2 is YFSETQ. The CDR3 protein is CASSLSRVGEKLFF. CDR3 nucleotide sequence: TGCGCCAGCAGTTTGTCCCGGGTCGGGGAAAAACTGTTTTTT.

This clonotype was observed many times. The chain combines TRBV4-1 with TRBJ1-5; no definite D call. Trimming pared 0 bases from V and 3 bases from J, leaving 6 bases between. Germline V gives CDR1 MGHRA, CDR2 YSYEKL. This CDR3 contains 14 residues. The CDR3 nucleotides are TGCGCCAGCAGCCAAGAGCTCTCCAATCAGCCCCAGCATTTT. This translates into CASSQELSNQPQHF.

J is TRBJ2-3 and V is TRBV25-1; TRBD2 might be the D (6 bases). The CDR3 runs 13 residues. Germline V gives CDR1 MGHDK, CDR2 SYGVNS. Trimming left V 4 bases short and J 10 bases short, with 15 bases between. This chain's CDR3 is CASSGFFGEAQYF. CDR3 nucleotides: TGTGCCAGCAGTGGTTTCTTCGGGGAGGCGCAGTATTTT.

Worth noting for this clonotype: A single base separates this from a much larger clone, so it may be a read error. The chain joins TRBV13 to TRBJ2-3, with D perhaps matching TRBD2 (5 bases). Germline V gene data show CDR1 as PRHDT and CDR2 as FYEKMQ (reference sequence). This CDR3 is 14 amino acids long. In DNA, the CDR3 is TGTGCCTGCAGCTCCCCACGGGACACAGATACGCAGTATTTT. It encodes CACSSPRDTDTQYF.

This clonotype was detected a few times. This sequence joins TRBV10-3 and TRBJ1-1; D is ambiguous. CDR3 length equals 13 residues. Germline CDR1 reads ENHRY; CDR2 reads SYGVKD. V dropped 5 bases and J dropped 2 bases, with 9 bases sitting between them. In DNA form, the CDR3 reads TGTGCCATCAGTCAACCACTAAACACTGAAGCTTTCTTT. Translation gives CAISQPLNTEAFF.

This clonotype was picked up a small number of times. A much more abundant neighbour one base away suggests this may be a read error. The chain links TRBV14 to TRBJ1-1; no firm D call. Germline V gives CDR1 SGHDN, CDR2 FVKESK. The CDR3 is 13 residues long. In DNA form, the CDR3 reads TGTGCCAGCAGCCAAGGTAGCGGGTGGGAAGCTTCCTTT. Translation: CASSQGSGWEASF.

This clonotype was observed many times. This chain links TRBV7-6 with TRBJ2-6; no clear D gene. The CDR3 sequence is 15 residues long. From germline, CDR1 is SGHVS and CDR2 FNYEAQ. V lost 5 bases, J lost 0 bases, and 8 bases lay in between. The chain's CDR3 is CASSPTSSGANVLTF. The CDR3 bases are TGTGCCAGCAGCCCGACGAGCTCTGGGGCCAACGTCCTGACTTTC.

This clonotype has just a few counts. The genes are TRBV25-1 and TRBJ2-7; 11 positions agree with TRBD1. Germline values: CDR1 MGHDK, CDR2 SYGVNS. The CDR3 loop spans 17 amino acids. The ends lost 6 bases at V and 3 bases at J; junction bases unmatched: 13. Here the CDR3 DNA reads TGTGCCAGCAGCTTAGTGTGGTCCGGGACAGGGGGCTACGAGCAGTACTTC. This gives the protein CASSLVWSGTGGYEQYF.

This clonotype was seen only a few times. Just one base apart from a much larger clone, this may be a read error. CDR3 DNA sequence: TGTGCCAGCAGCATCGGACAGGGGAATGAGCAGTTCTTC. The encoded protein is CASSIGQGNEQFF. The chain is built from TRBV9 and TRBJ2-1; TRBD1 aligns across 9 bases. V was clipped by 4 bases and J by 7 bases; unmatched bases: 3. The germline CDR1 and CDR2 sequences are SGDLS and YYNGEE. The length of the CDR3 is 13 residues.

The rearrangement uses TRBV20-1 and TRBJ1-1, with unresolved D. The V gene's germline CDR1 is DFQATT and CDR2 SNEGSKA (reference sequence). The length of the CDR3 is 15 residues. V shed 0 bases and J shed 4 bases, with 15 bases lying between them. The CDR3 nucleotides are TGCAGTGCTAGAGATCGAAGGTGGGAGGGCACTGAAGCTTTCTTT. Its translation is CSARDRRWEGTEAFF.

Many counts were recorded for this clonotype. The J gene is TRBJ2-7, the V gene TRBV30; D possibly corresponds to TRBD1 (6 bases). The CDR3 extends over 14 amino acids. V shed 3 bases and J shed 7 bases, with 19 bases lying between them. Germline V gene lookup returns CDR1 GTSNPN and CDR2 SVGIG (reference sequence). CDR3 in DNA: TGTGCCTGGAGCGGGGTCAGGGGCCTTGGTGAGCAGTACTTC. It yields the protein CAWSGVRGLGEQYF.

This clonotype was detected a few times. The chain employs TRBV28 and TRBJ2-2; D gene unclear. Germline V CDR1 and CDR2: MDHEN, SYDVKM. CDR3 size: 12 residues. V was shortened by 2 bases and J by 8 bases, with 6 bases between the two germline ends. The CDR3 region has the DNA TGTGCCAGCAGTTTAGTGAGAGGGGAGCTGTTTTTT. Translating gives CASSLVRGELFF.

This chain links TRBV2 with TRBJ1-1; no clear D gene. This CDR3 is 11 amino acids long. Germline CDR1 reads SNHLY; CDR2 reads FYNNEI. The V gene lost 2 bases and the J gene lost 11 bases, with 9 bases spanning the gap. The CDR3 region has the DNA TGTGCCAGCAGTGAATGGGGAGGGGCTTTCTTT. Its protein product is CASSEWGGAFF.